A single sample is the source of the 8 T cell receptor beta chains below, sequenced in a study of cytomegalovirus exposure and HLA in healthy donors. The PCR was carried out with 60 Vbeta primers and 13 Jbeta primers. The method was immunoSEQ multiplex PCR; TCRdb's version includes in-frame clones alone and lacks a portion of them. The repertoire holds 90,000 to 150,000 clones, with about three quarters as singletons. Sequenced material: PBMCs. All receptors derive from a woman aged 25 to 39 in good health and CMV-seropositive.

Relative to its sample, this clone is medium-sized. Other DNA variants within this sample encode the same CDR3. V gene TRBV6-5 combines with J gene TRBJ2-2; D is possibly TRBD1 (5 bases). The CDR3 consists of 11 residues. Germline V gene lookup returns CDR1 MNHEY and CDR2 SVGAGI. Trimming left V 5 bases short and J 7 bases short, with 5 bases between. The CDR3, as DNA: TGTGCCAGCAGTCAGGGCGGGGAGCTGTTTTTT. It yields the protein CASSQGGELFF.

This clone was observed once. This chain links TRBV21-1 with TRBJ2-7; the D call of TRBD2 is as the table states it, not checked on the DNA. TRBV21-1 is annotated as a pseudogene. This CDR3 spans 13 amino acids. The CDR3 DNA reads TGTGCCAGCAGCAAAGGTAGAGGGTACGAGCAGTACTTC. Its translation: CASSKGRGYEQYF.

This sequence joins TRBV7-2 and TRBJ2-1; 14 bases map to TRBD2. This CDR3 is built from 16 residues. Trimming at V came to 3 bases and at J to 11 bases, leaving 9 bases not matched to a gene. Looked up from germline, CDR1 is SGHTA and CDR2 is FQGNSA. The CDR3 DNA sequence: TGTGCCAGCAGCTTGGGTGGGACTAGCGGGGGCATACAGCAGTTCTTC. This codes for CASSLGGTSGGIQQFF.

As to this clone: An end of the junction does not agree with germline; a read error may underlie this. The CDR3 loop reads CASSLEEKQALAF. The CDR3 DNA reads as TGTGCCAGCAGCTTGGAAGAGAAACAGGCCCTCGCCTTC. The chain joins TRBV5-6 to TRBJ1-2, with D tentatively TRBD1 (5 bases). Germline V CDR1 and CDR2: SGHDT, YYEEEE. The CDR3 runs to 13 residues.

This chain links TRBV14 with TRBJ2-2, with 11 bases identical to TRBD2. The CDR3 extends over 18 amino acids. The J segment lost 5 bases and the V segment lost 1 base, leaving 9 bases of the junction unmatched. Germline V gives CDR1 SGHDN, CDR2 FVKESK. CDR3 sequence (DNA): TGTGCCAGCAGCCAAGCGTTGGGGACTAGCGGCCAAACCGGGGAGCTGTTTTTT. Its protein is CASSQALGTSGQTGELFF.

The chain employs TRBV28 and TRBJ1-4; a weak D match, TRBD1 (5 bases). V was pared by 5 bases and J by 7 bases, with 11 bases between. The length of the CDR3 is 13 residues. Germline values: CDR1 MDHEN, CDR2 SYDVKM. The CDR3 region is CASSRGVGEKLFF. The DNA of the CDR3 is TGTGCCAGCAGTCGGGGGGTCGGTGAAAAACTGTTTTTT.

This clone was counted a few times. The chain carries TRBV5-6 and TRBJ1-6, with unresolved D. The CDR3 has 14 amino acids. Trimming pared 5 bases from V and 9 bases from J, leaving 15 bases between. Germline CDR1 reads SGHDT; CDR2 reads YYEEEE. The DNA for the CDR3 is TGTGCCAGCAGTTTAGCCACAAGCGGTTCACCCCTCCACTTT. This gives the protein CASSLATSGSPLHF.

The chain couples TRBV5-8 to TRBJ2-7; no clear D. Trimming pared 3 bases from V and 9 bases from J, leaving 13 bases between. Germline V lookup: CDR1 SGHTS, CDR2 YDEGEE. The CDR3 contains 12 residues. Here the CDR3 DNA reads TGTGCCAGCAGCTACGAGAATACGAGGCAGTACTTC. This gives the protein CASSYENTRQYF.